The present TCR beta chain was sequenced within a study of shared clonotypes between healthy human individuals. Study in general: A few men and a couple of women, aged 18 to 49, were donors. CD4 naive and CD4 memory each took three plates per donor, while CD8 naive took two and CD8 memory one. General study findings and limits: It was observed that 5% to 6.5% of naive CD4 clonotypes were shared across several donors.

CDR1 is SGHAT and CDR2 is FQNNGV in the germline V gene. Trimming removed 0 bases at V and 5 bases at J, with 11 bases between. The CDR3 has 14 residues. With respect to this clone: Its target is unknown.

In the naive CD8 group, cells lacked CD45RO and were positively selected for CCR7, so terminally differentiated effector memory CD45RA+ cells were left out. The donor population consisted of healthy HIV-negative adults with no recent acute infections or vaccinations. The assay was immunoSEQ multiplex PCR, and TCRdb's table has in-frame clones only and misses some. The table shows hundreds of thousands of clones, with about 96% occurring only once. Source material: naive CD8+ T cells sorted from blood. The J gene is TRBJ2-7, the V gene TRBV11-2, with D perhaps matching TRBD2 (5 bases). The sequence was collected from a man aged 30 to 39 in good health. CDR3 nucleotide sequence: TGTGCCAGCAGCTTAGATGGGGTGAGGGACGAGCAGTACTTC. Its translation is CASSLDGVRDEQYF.